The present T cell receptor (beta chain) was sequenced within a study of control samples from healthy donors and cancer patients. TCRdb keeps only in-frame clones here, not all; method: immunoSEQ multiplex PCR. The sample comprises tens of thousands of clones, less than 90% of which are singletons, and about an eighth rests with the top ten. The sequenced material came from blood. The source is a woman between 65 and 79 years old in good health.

DNA for the CDR3: TGCGCCAGCAGCTTGGGACAGGGGGTCTCCTACGAGCAGTACTTC. Amino acid sequence: CASSLGQGVSYEQYF. V usage is TRBV5-1 and J usage is TRBJ2-7, with 9 bases aligning to TRBD1. The germline V gene has CDR1 SGHRS and CDR2 YFSETQ. Trimming cost V 0 bases and J 0 bases; bases outside gene matches: 1. The CDR3 consists of 15 residues. The complete variable domain, with remaining parts taken from reference TRBV5-1 and TRBJ2-7, reads KAGVTQTPRYLIKTRGQQVTLSCSPISGHRSVSWYQQTPGQGLQFLFEYFSETQRNKGNFPGRFSGRQFSNSRSEMNVSTLELGDSALYLCASSLGQGVSYEQYFGPGTRLTVT.